The next 26 T cell receptor beta chains were all read from a single sample in a study of cytomegalovirus exposure and HLA in healthy donors. Primers included in the PCR were 60 Vbeta and 13 Jbeta primers. Only in-frame clones appear in the TCRdb table, and some are missing; sequencing was by immunoSEQ multiplex PCR. This repertoire shows 210,000 or so clones, 78% found once; its top ten account for approximately 0.47%. The sample taken for sequencing was PBMCs. The origin of the receptors is a boy younger than 18 in good health and CMV-seronegative.

CDR3 DNA: TGTGCCAGCAGCGCCGGGACACTGGGGGAAAAACTGTTTTTT. It translates to CASSAGTLGEKLFF. V gene TRBV9 combines with J gene TRBJ1-4; tentative D call: TRBD1 (6 bases). With 3 bases removed from V and 8 bases from J, the gap between germline ends came to 14 bases. Germline values: CDR1 SGDLS, CDR2 YYNGEE. This CDR3 is 14 amino acids long.

V usage is TRBV6-7 and J usage is TRBJ2-1; possibly TRBD1 for D (6 bases). TRBV6-7 is flagged as an ORF with uncertain function. This CDR3 comprises 12 residues. Trimming took off 8 bases at V and 2 bases at J, with 7 bases between the two ends. This CDR3 is CASQGTYNEQFF. CDR3 coding DNA: TGTGCCAGCCAGGGGACCTACAATGAGCAGTTCTTC.

The rearrangement uses TRBV6-1 and TRBJ1-3; unclear D gene. This CDR3 is built from 12 residues. V lost 8 bases, J lost 0 bases, and 5 bases lay in between. Germline V lookup: CDR1 MNHNS, CDR2 SASEGT. As DNA, the CDR3 is TGTGCCAGCGCGGGCTCTGGAAACACCATATATTTT. Residues: CASAGSGNTIYF.

The gene calls are TRBV30 and TRBJ2-7; 8 bases line up with TRBD2. Germline trimming cut 0 bases from V and 6 bases from J; bases unmatched to any gene: 10. The CDR3 consists of 15 residues. Germline V gene data show CDR1 as GTSNPN and CDR2 as SVGIG (reference sequence). The CDR3 coding sequence is TGTGCCTGGAGTGTACGGCAGCGGGGGACGGGCGAGCAGTACTTC. It specifies CAWSVRQRGTGEQYF.

The chain couples TRBV30 to TRBJ2-7; 8 nucleotides agree with TRBD1. Germline trimming cut 1 base from V and 10 bases from J; bases unmatched to any gene: 9. The V gene's germline CDR1 is GTSNPN and CDR2 SVGIG (reference sequence). This CDR3 is 13 amino acids long. Here the CDR3 reads CAWSGPRQGSQYF. Here the CDR3 DNA reads TGTGCCTGGAGTGGACCACGACAGGGGAGCCAGTACTTC. The entire variable domain, with the rest obtained from reference TRBV30 and TRBJ2-7, is as follows: SQTIHQWPATLVQPVGSPLSLECTVEGTSNPNLYWYRQAAGRGLQLLFYSVGIGQISSEVPQNLSASRPQDRQFILSSKKLLLSDSGFYLCAWSGPRQGSQYFGPGTRLTVT.

The chain's CDR3 is CASSSTLNTEAFF. The CDR3 DNA is TGTGCCAGTAGTTCGACACTGAACACTGAAGCTTTCTTT. The chain is built from TRBV19 and TRBJ1-1; D remains ambiguous. Germline V gene sequence: CDR1 LNHDA, CDR2 SQIVND (reference sequence). The CDR3 runs to 13 residues. Trimming shortened V by 5 bases and J by 0 bases, and 7 bases separated the two germline ends.

This clone was recorded only once. The rearrangement joins TRBV9 to TRBJ2-3, with D maybe TRBD1 (6 bases). From germline, CDR1 is SGDLS and CDR2 YYNGEE. Trimming left V 0 bases short and J 1 base short, with 12 bases between. The CDR3 has 16 amino acids. The CDR3 protein is CASSVDTRGRTDTQYF. The DNA of the CDR3 is TGTGCCAGCAGCGTAGATACCAGGGGACGCACAGATACGCAGTATTTT.

V is TRBV29-1 and J is TRBJ1-2; weak D call: TRBD1 (5 bases). The CDR3 runs 14 residues. CDR1 SQVTM and CDR2 ANQGSEA come from the germline V gene. V was trimmed by 4 bases and J by 1 base, leaving 13 bases between them. DNA for the CDR3: TGCAGCGTTGTTAGTCAGGGAAATAACTATGGCTACACCTTC. It yields the protein CSVVSQGNNYGYTF.

The chain combines TRBV6-5 with TRBJ1-1; 7 bases fit TRBD1. The CDR3 has 15 residues. Germline trimming cut 5 bases from V and 1 base from J; bases unmatched to any gene: 7. CDR1 is MNHEY, CDR2 SVGAGI, per germline. CDR3 residues: CASSAPGTANTEAFF. For the CDR3, the DNA is TGTGCCAGCAGTGCCCCCGGGACAGCGAACACTGAAGCTTTCTTT.

The chain joins TRBV19 to TRBJ2-7; the D is unclear. Trimming cost V 1 base and J 3 bases, with 7 bases left between them. Germline-derived CDR1 and CDR2 are LNHDA and SQIVND (reference sequence). CDR3 size: 13 residues. CDR3 sequence reads: CASSIAVNYEQYF. In DNA, the CDR3 is TGTGCCAGTAGTATAGCCGTAAACTACGAGCAGTACTTC.

The J gene is TRBJ1-2, the V gene TRBV7-9; D gene uncertain. This CDR3 region has 12 residues. Trimming took 2 bases from V and 6 from J, leaving 7 bases between them. CDR1 and CDR2 (germline): SEHNR, FQNEAQ (reference sequence). CDR3 DNA: TGTGCCAGCAGCTTATCGGCGGATGGCTACACCTTC. Amino acids: CASSLSADGYTF.

The V and J genes are TRBV7-2 and TRBJ2-1; 11 bases match TRBD2. CDR3 length: 18 amino acids. The germline CDR1 and CDR2 sequences are SGHTA and FQGNSA. Trimming cost V 2 bases and J 6 bases; bases outside gene matches: 12. The CDR3 protein is CASSLFPGPSGGINEQFF. The CDR3 DNA is TGTGCCAGCAGCTTATTCCCGGGCCCTAGCGGGGGGATCAATGAGCAGTTCTTC.

This chain connects TRBV7-6 to TRBJ1-3; 8 bases line up with TRBD1. The germline CDR1 and CDR2 sequences are SGHVS and FNYEAQ. The CDR3 is made up of 16 amino acids. V lost 3 bases, J lost 4 bases, and 8 bases stayed unmatched. CDR3 DNA sequence: TGTGCCAGCAGCTTCGGGCAGGGGGCCTCGGGAAACACCATATATTTT. Its translation is CASSFGQGASGNTIYF.

The chain is built from TRBV9 and TRBJ2-2, with unresolved D. Trimming left V 4 bases short and J 8 bases short, with 9 bases between. In germline, CDR1 is SGDLS, CDR2 YYNGEE. This CDR3 is built from 12 residues. CDR3 DNA: TGTGCCAGCAGCCCGATTCAGGGGGAGCTGTTTTTT. It specifies CASSPIQGELFF.

The chain employs TRBV6-5 and TRBJ2-7, with 8 bases identical to TRBD1. The germline CDR1 and CDR2 sequences are MNHEY and SVGAGI. The CDR3 length is 12 residues. J was trimmed by 8 bases and V by 2 bases; bases with no gene match: 2. CDR3 amino acids: CASSYRQGQQYF. The CDR3 bases are TGTGCCAGCAGTTACCGACAGGGGCAGCAGTACTTC.

The chain recombines TRBV5-6 with TRBJ1-1, with no clear D. V shed 4 bases and J shed 4 bases, with 14 bases lying between them. Germline V gives CDR1 SGHDT, CDR2 YYEEEE. The CDR3 has 14 amino acids. The CDR3 DNA reads as TGTGCCAGCAGCGTGGGCCTATTTGGCACTGAAGCTTTCTTT. Residues: CASSVGLFGTEAFF.

V usage is TRBV11-3 and J usage is TRBJ1-1; D is possibly TRBD1 (5 bases). CDR3 size: 13 residues. Germline V CDR1 and CDR2: SGHNT, YENEEA. V lost 5 bases, J lost 5 bases, and 12 bases lay in between. The CDR3 spells CASSLLRGTEAFF. In DNA, the CDR3 is TGTGCCAGCAGCCTCCTTAGGGGAACTGAAGCTTTCTTT.

This clone was seen a few times. The J gene is TRBJ1-1, the V gene TRBV6-5; weak D call: TRBD1 (6 bases). V shed 5 bases and J shed 11 bases, with 18 bases lying between them. Germline CDR1 is MNHEY and CDR2 is SVGAGI. CDR3 size: 13 residues. CDR3 sequence reads: CASSGGATKRAFF. As DNA, the CDR3 is TGTGCCAGCAGTGGGGGCGCGACTAAACGGGCTTTCTTT.

This clone was counted a single time. The chain joins TRBV11-1 to TRBJ2-1; D unresolved. With 4 bases removed from V and 4 bases from J, the gap between germline ends came to 5 bases. The CDR3 is made up of 12 amino acids. Germline V gene lookup returns CDR1 SGHAT and CDR2 FQDESV (reference sequence). Here the CDR3 reads CASSSEYNEQFF. DNA of the CDR3: TGTGCCAGCAGCTCGGAGTACAATGAGCAGTTCTTC. The whole variable domain, remainder taken from reference TRBV11-1 and TRBJ2-1, is EAEVAQSPRYKITEKSQAVAFWCDPISGHATLYWYRQILGQGPELLVQFQDESVVDDSQLPKDRFSAERLKGVDSTLKIQPAELGDSAMYLCASSSEYNEQFFGPGTRLTVL.

The CDR3 nucleotides are TGTGCCAGCAGTGAAGAGGGGGATACGCAGTATTTT. It translates to CASSEEGDTQYF. The chain couples TRBV6-1 to TRBJ2-3, with TRBD1 as a possible D gene (5 bases). The V and J ends lost 1 base and 6 bases respectively, with 5 bases between them. This CDR3 is 12 amino acids long. Per germline, CDR1 MNHNS and CDR2 SASEGT.

This clone was seen more than once but under ten times. The chain joins TRBV19 to TRBJ2-5; D is perhaps TRBD1 (5 bases). Looked up from germline, CDR1 is LNHDA and CDR2 is SQIVND (reference sequence). V shed 4 bases and J shed 5 bases, with 14 bases lying between them. This CDR3 region has 14 residues. The DNA of the CDR3 is TGTGCCAGTAGTACCCCACAGGTCCCGGAGACCCAGTACTTC. Translating gives CASSTPQVPETQYF. Together with reference TRBV19 and TRBJ2-5, the CDR3 gives the full variable domain: DGGITQSPKYLFRKEGQNVTLSCEQNLNHDAMYWYRQDPGQGLRLIYYSQIVNDFQKGDIAEGYSVSREKKESFPLTVTSAQKNPTAFYLCASSTPQVPETQYFGPGTRLLVL.

Concerning this clone: The same CDR3 can be traced to other DNA sequences in this sample. J is TRBJ2-7 and V is TRBV27, with 12 bases lining up with TRBD2. The junction had 9 bases not matched to a gene; V was cut back by 5 bases and J by 4 bases. The CDR3 runs to 16 residues. Germline CDR1 is MNHEY and CDR2 is SMNVEV (reference sequence). The CDR3 loop reads CASSLLLAGGLYEQYF. CDR3 nucleotide sequence: TGTGCCAGCAGTCTGTTACTAGCGGGAGGCCTGTACGAGCAGTACTTC.

The chain employs TRBV6-1 and TRBJ2-1, with a tentative D call TRBD2 (5 bases). This CDR3 region has 10 residues. V lost 4 bases and J 12 bases, leaving 7 bases between the germline ends. The germline V gene has CDR1 MNHNS and CDR2 SASEGT. This CDR3 is CASSGRWQFF. Written as DNA, the CDR3 is TGTGCCAGCAGTGGGAGGTGGCAGTTCTTC.

The chain combines TRBV12-5 with TRBJ2-5, with 10 bases lining up with TRBD2. The CDR3 runs to 18 residues. CDR1 and CDR2 from the germline V gene are LGHNT and FRNRAP. The trim removed 3 bases at V and 2 bases at J, leaving 12 bases unmatched. The CDR3, as DNA: TGTGCTAGTGGTTTCTCACCCCAAGCGGGGGGGATACAAGAGACCCAGTACTTC. Its translation: CASGFSPQAGGIQETQYF.

This clone was seen just once. The chain is built from TRBV5-6 and TRBJ1-3, with D unresolved. Germline-derived CDR1 and CDR2 are SGHDT and YYEEEE. CDR3 length: 14 residues. The V gene lost 4 bases and the J gene lost 0 bases, with 8 bases spanning the gap. The CDR3 is CASSLYSSGNTIYF. As DNA, the CDR3 is TGTGCCAGCAGCCTGTACAGCTCTGGAAACACCATATATTTT.

This chain links TRBV10-2 with TRBJ1-5; a possible D gene is TRBD1 (6 bases). The CDR3 loop spans 13 amino acids. Germline V lookup: CDR1 WSHSY, CDR2 SAAADI. V dropped 6 bases and J dropped 2 bases, with 8 bases sitting between them. The CDR3 nucleotides read TGCGCCAGCAGGGACAGTGGCAATCAGCCCCAGCATTTT. This translates into CASRDSGNQPQHF.